Below, one TCR beta chain is given with its context. Its antigen is as yet unknown. Healthy bone marrow donors supplied every sample. The primer mix had 60 Vbeta and 13 Jbeta primers. Clones were sequenced by immunoSEQ multiplex PCR, and TCRdb holds only the in-frame ones, with some missing. The sample consists of roughly 45,000 clones, about 60% of them appearing once. The germline gives CDR1 MDHEN, CDR2 SYDVKM. V dropped 1 base and J dropped 5 bases, with 3 bases sitting between them. The CDR3 has 11 amino acids. This sample is drawn from a study of cytomegalovirus exposure and HLA in healthy donors. Regarding the study as a whole: Overall, roughly 160 TCR beta chains were annotated as cytomegalovirus-associated. Certain sequence variants were highly shared and formed a cluster, and this cluster was likely a sequencing artifact.

The V and J genes are TRBV28 and TRBJ2-7; D unclear. What was sequenced was PBMCs. The sequence derives from a human donor in good health. CDR3 coding DNA: TGTGCCAGCAGTTTATCGGACGAGCAGTACTTC. It encodes CASSLSDEQYF.